The entry that follows covers one TCR beta chain sequence. Its antigen is not identified. Both 60 Vbeta primers and 13 Jbeta primers went into the PCR. Source study methods: Some 10 million of some 80 million unique TCR beta chains were shared, per a later count. Profiled with immunoSEQ multiplex PCR; TCRdb holds only in-frame clones, not every one. V and J calls and clone size are as listed in that table; D and trimming were resolved from the DNA. The repertoire consists of roughly 150,000 clones, with about 77% occurring once and the leading ten covering less than 5%. J lost 2 bases, V lost 4 bases, and 5 bases had no gene match. This CDR3 is 16 amino acids long. Germline V gene data show CDR1 as SGDLS and CDR2 as YYNGEE. The data were taken from a study of cytomegalovirus exposure and HLA in healthy donors. Broader study findings: Earlier analysis yielded a pattern in which most TCR beta V segments were productive about 87% or about 30% of the time. An analysis that came later showed most CMV-associated TCR beta chains appearing HLA-restricted. A reported reduction in N-insertions relative to the approximately 640-donor mean was seen in an Asian-associated ancestry cluster in a later analysis.

The receptor was isolated from a male donor in good health and CMV-seronegative. Sample: PBMCs. This rearrangement joins TRBV9 to TRBJ2-2; 10 nucleotides align to TRBD2. The CDR3 region has the DNA TGTGCCAGCAGCACCCGGACTAGCGGTAACACCGGGGAGCTGTTTTTT. As protein: CASSTRTSGNTGELFF.